The source of this T cell receptor beta chain is a study of blood T cell repertoires in COVID-19. As originally analysed: Using reference gene primer amplification, nucleated cell counts were estimated. Sequencing used immunoSEQ multiplex PCR; TCRdb keeps in-frame clones, though not all of them. The V and J calls and clone size come from that table; D and trimming were worked out from the DNA. The table has fewer than 110,000 clones, about 85% seen once. Trimming shortened V by 2 bases and J by 2 bases, and 6 bases separated the two germline ends. The CDR3 has 13 amino acids. Germline V gives CDR1 WSHSY, CDR2 SAAADI.

The genes are TRBV10-2 and TRBJ1-2, with unresolved D. Sequences were obtained from peripheral blood. This clonotype was obtained from a man aged 50 or older in a cohort sampled during active COVID-19. The CDR3 DNA reads as TGCGCCAGCAGTGAGAACATAAACTATGGCTACACCTTC. Translation gives CASSENINYGYTF.